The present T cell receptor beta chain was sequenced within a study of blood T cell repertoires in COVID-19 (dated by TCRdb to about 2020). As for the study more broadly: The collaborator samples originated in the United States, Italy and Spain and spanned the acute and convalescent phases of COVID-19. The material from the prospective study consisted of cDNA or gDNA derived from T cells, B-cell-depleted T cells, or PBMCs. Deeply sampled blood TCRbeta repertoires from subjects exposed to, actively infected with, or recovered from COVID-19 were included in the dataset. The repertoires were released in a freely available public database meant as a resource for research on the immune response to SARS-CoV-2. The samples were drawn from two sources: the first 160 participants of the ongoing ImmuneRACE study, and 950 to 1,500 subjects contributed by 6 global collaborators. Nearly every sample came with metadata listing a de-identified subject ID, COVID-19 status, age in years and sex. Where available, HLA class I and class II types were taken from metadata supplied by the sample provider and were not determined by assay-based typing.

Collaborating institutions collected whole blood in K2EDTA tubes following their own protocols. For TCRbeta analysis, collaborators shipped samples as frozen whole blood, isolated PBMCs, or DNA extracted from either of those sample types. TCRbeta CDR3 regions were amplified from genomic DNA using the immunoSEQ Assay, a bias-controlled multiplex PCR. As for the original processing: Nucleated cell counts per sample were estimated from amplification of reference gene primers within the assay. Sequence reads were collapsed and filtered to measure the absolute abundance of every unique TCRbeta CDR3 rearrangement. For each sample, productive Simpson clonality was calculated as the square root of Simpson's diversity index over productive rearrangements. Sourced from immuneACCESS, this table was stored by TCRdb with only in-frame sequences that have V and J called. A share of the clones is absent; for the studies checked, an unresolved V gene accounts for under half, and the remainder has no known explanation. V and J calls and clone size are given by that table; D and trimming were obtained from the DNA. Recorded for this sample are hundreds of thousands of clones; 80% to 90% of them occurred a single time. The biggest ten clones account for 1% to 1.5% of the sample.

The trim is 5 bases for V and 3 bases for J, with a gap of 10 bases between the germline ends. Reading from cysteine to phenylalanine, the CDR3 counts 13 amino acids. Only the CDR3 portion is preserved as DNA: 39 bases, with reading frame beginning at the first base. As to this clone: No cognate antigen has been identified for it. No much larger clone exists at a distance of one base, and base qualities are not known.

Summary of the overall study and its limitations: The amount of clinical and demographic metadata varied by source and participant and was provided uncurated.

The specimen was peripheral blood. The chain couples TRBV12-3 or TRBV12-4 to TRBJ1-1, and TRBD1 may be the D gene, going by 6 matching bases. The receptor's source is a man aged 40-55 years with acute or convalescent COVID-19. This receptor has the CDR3 CASSNRVDTEAFF. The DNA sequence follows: TGTGCCAGCAGTAACAGGGTCGACACTGAAGCTTTCTTT.